This TCR beta chain was profiled in a study of cytomegalovirus exposure and HLA in healthy donors. The study, taken as a whole, reports: The majority of TCR sequences were rare, yet some public TCRs appeared in many donors. In a later analysis, TCR beta V- and J-gene trimming was associated with a missense DCLRE1C variant. Donors belonging to an Asian-associated ancestry cluster reportedly showed fewer N-insertions in productive TCRs than the roughly 670-donor mean, according to what a later analysis found.

Primers for the PCR totalled 60 Vbeta and 13 Jbeta. Profiling relied on immunoSEQ multiplex PCR, and the TCRdb table lists in-frame clones only, not all of them. The table shows some 140,000 clones, with 80% occurring only once. Worth noting for this clone: Its antigen is still unknown.

Sequenced sample: PBMCs. This sequence originates from a man aged 25 to 40 in good health and CMV-seropositive.

CDR3 region: CASSRETGQSSEQYF. Written as DNA, the CDR3 is TGCGCCAGCAGCCGGGAGACGGGACAGAGCAGCGAGCAGTACTTC. This chain links TRBV5-1 with TRBJ2-7; perhaps TRBD1 as D (7 bases). The V gene lost 4 bases and the J gene lost 6 bases, with 20 bases spanning the gap. Germline loops: CDR1 SGHRS, CDR2 YFSETQ. This CDR3 is built from 15 residues.